The 29 T cell receptor beta chains presented below share a single source sample, sequenced in a study of shared clonotypes between healthy human individuals. Here immunoSEQ multiplex PCR was the method, and the copy in TCRdb shows in-frame clones only, minus some. This table has about 800,000 clones, about 96% appearing once. Naive CD8 populations comprised CD45RO-negative cells positively selected for CCR7, excluding terminally differentiated effector memory CD45RA+ cells. Sequenced sample: naive CD8+ T cells sorted from blood. These receptors all come from a man younger than 45 in good health.

J is TRBJ2-7 and V is TRBV18; tentative D call: TRBD1 (5 bases). This CDR3 spans 14 amino acids. Trimming left V 6 bases short and J 1 base short, with 13 bases between. Germline CDR1 KGHSH, CDR2 LQKENI. CDR3 loop: CASSKGVTSYEQYF. In nucleotides, the CDR3 is TGTGCCAGCTCGAAAGGGGTCACGTCCTACGAGCAGTACTTC.

The rearrangement links TRBV28 to TRBJ1-4; D ambiguous. V dropped 5 bases and J dropped 7 bases, with 11 bases sitting between them. This CDR3 has 13 amino acids. The germline CDR1 and CDR2 sequences are MDHEN and SYDVKM. CDR3 region: CASSPRNREKLFF. The CDR3 DNA reads as TGTGCCAGCAGTCCCCGGAATCGTGAAAAACTGTTTTTT.

The chain recombines TRBV5-4 with TRBJ2-4; 8 nucleotides agree with TRBD1. Germline trimming cut 1 base from V and 5 bases from J; bases unmatched to any gene: 2. The CDR3 has 14 residues. The germline CDR1 and CDR2 sequences are SGHNT and YYREEE (reference sequence). The DNA for the CDR3 is TGTGCCAGCAGCTTGATGACAGGGGAAAACATTCAGTACTTC. Translated: CASSLMTGENIQYF.

The V and J genes are TRBV25-1 and TRBJ2-1; 9 bases are a match to TRBD1. This CDR3 is 13 amino acids long. Trimming took 6 bases from V and 15 from J; bases not matched to a gene: 12. Per germline, CDR1 MGHDK and CDR2 SYGVNS. The CDR3 loop reads CASSVPDGQGSFF. The CDR3 DNA sequence: TGTGCCAGCAGCGTCCCGGATGGACAGGGGTCGTTCTTC.

The V gene is TRBV27, the J gene TRBJ1-5; no clear D. The CDR3 runs 14 residues. Trimming took off 2 bases at V and 5 bases at J, with 10 bases between the two ends. Germline values: CDR1 MNHEY, CDR2 SMNVEV (reference sequence). CDR3 sequence reads: CASSLAGMDQPQHF. The CDR3 region has the DNA TGTGCCAGCAGTTTAGCCGGGATGGATCAGCCCCAGCATTTT.

The rearrangement joins TRBV5-1 to TRBJ1-5; D is perhaps TRBD1 (5 bases). V was trimmed by 0 bases and J by 0 bases, leaving 7 bases between them. CDR1 is SGHRS and CDR2 is YFSETQ in the germline V gene. The CDR3 has 15 residues. DNA for the CDR3: TGCGCCAGCAGCTTGGAGGGGTCTAGCAATCAGCCCCAGCATTTT. Residues: CASSLEGSSNQPQHF.

The chain couples TRBV27 to TRBJ2-7; the match to TRBD2 covers 10 bases. Germline V gene data show CDR1 as MNHEY and CDR2 as SMNVEV (reference sequence). The CDR3 extends over 13 amino acids. V was pared by 5 bases and J by 4 bases, with 2 bases of the junction left unmatched. CDR3 sequence: CASSTSGTYEQYF. As DNA, the CDR3 is TGTGCCAGCAGTACTAGCGGGACTTACGAGCAGTACTTC.

This chain uses TRBV11-3 with TRBJ2-2, with TRBD2 matching 8 bases. The CDR3 spans 16 residues. Germline trimming cut 5 bases from V and 4 bases from J; bases unmatched to any gene: 9. Germline CDR1 is SGHNT and CDR2 is YENEEA. CDR3: CASSPLLAGGTGELFF. The CDR3 coding sequence is TGTGCCAGCAGCCCGCTATTGGCGGGAGGCACCGGGGAGCTGTTTTTT.

For this clone: The same CDR3 also results from other DNA sequences found in this sample. The V call is TRBV27, the J call TRBJ2-5; unclear D gene. Germline lookup yields CDR1 MNHEY and CDR2 SMNVEV (reference sequence). V was shortened by 1 base and J by 5 bases, with 5 bases between the two germline ends. The CDR3 loop spans 12 amino acids. The CDR3 sequence is CASSLLGETQYF. CDR3 nucleotides: TGTGCCAGCAGTTTATTGGGCGAGACCCAGTACTTC.

This chain connects TRBV2 to TRBJ2-7; D might be TRBD2 (7 bases). The CDR3 consists of 13 residues. Trimming shortened V by 3 bases and J by 2 bases, and 8 bases separated the two germline ends. CDR1 and CDR2 (germline): SNHLY, FYNNEI. CDR3 in DNA: TGTGCCAGCAGTGACGGGGGGCCCTACGAGCAGTACTTC. Protein sequence: CASSDGGPYEQYF.

The genes are TRBV27 and TRBJ2-7, with 10 bases that match TRBD1. This CDR3 has 15 residues. The V and J ends lost 5 bases and 5 bases, in that order; junction bases with no gene match: 9. The germline V gene has CDR1 MNHEY and CDR2 SMNVEV (reference sequence). The CDR3 DNA reads TGTGCCAGCAGTGGTAGACAGGGGGCTGCAGACGAGCAGTACTTC. Its protein is CASSGRQGAADEQYF.

The genes are TRBV11-1 and TRBJ2-3, with 10 nucleotides matching TRBD1. V lost 3 bases, J lost 2 bases, and 2 bases stayed unmatched. In germline, CDR1 is SGHAT, CDR2 FQDESV (reference sequence). The CDR3 contains 15 residues. DNA of the CDR3: TGTGCCAGCAGCTTGGACAGGGGGTACACAGATACGCAGTATTTT. Its protein product is CASSLDRGYTDTQYF.

The chain employs TRBV4-3 and TRBJ2-7, with 10 bases that match TRBD1. CDR1 is LGHNA and CDR2 is YSLEER in the germline V gene. The trim removed 1 base at V and 2 bases at J, leaving 8 bases unmatched. CDR3 size: 17 residues. The CDR3 DNA follows: TGCGCCAGCAGCCAAGCGGCCACCGGGACAGGGGCCTACGAGCAGTACTTC. It specifies CASSQAATGTGAYEQYF.

This chain's CDR3 is CASSTGMGLSSYEQYF. In DNA, the CDR3 is TGCGCCAGCAGCACAGGCATGGGTTTAAGCTCCTACGAGCAGTACTTC. V usage is TRBV5-1 and J usage is TRBJ2-7; a possible D gene is TRBD1 (5 bases). V was shortened by 4 bases and J by 0 bases, with 17 bases between the two germline ends. Germline CDR1 reads SGHRS; CDR2 reads YFSETQ. This CDR3 comprises 16 residues.

The CDR3 sequence is CASSFLREGLETQYF. Here the CDR3 DNA reads TGTGCCAGCAGTTTTTTGCGGGAGGGCTTGGAGACCCAGTACTTC. V usage is TRBV27 and J usage is TRBJ2-5; TRBD2 matches 9 bases. CDR1 MNHEY and CDR2 SMNVEV come from the germline V gene (reference sequence). This CDR3 has 15 amino acids. The junction had 7 bases not matched to a gene; V was cut back by 3 bases and J by 5 bases.

J is TRBJ1-1 and V is TRBV5-1; no reliable D call. The CDR3 spans 13 residues. Germline-derived CDR1 and CDR2 are SGHRS and YFSETQ. The V and J ends lost 6 bases and 3 bases respectively, with 12 bases between them. CDR3 residues: CASNRGSDTEAFF. The CDR3 DNA follows: TGCGCCAGCAACCGGGGATCCGACACTGAAGCTTTCTTT.

The CDR3 DNA sequence: TGTGCCATCAGTGAGTTCGACGTAACGACAGGAATCTCTGGGGCCAACGTCCTGACTTTC. Protein: CAISEFDVTTGISGANVLTF. The V gene is TRBV10-3, the J gene TRBJ2-6, with D perhaps matching TRBD1 (6 bases). Trimming took off 1 base at V and 0 bases at J, with 19 bases between the two ends. The CDR3 consists of 20 residues. Per germline, CDR1 ENHRY and CDR2 SYGVKD.

The rearrangement links TRBV11-2 to TRBJ2-7, with TRBD2 identical over 7 bases. V was clipped by 5 bases and J by 4 bases; unmatched bases: 5. Germline V CDR1 and CDR2: SGHAT, FQNNGV. This CDR3 comprises 13 residues. The DNA of the CDR3 is TGTGCCAGCAGCCGAGTACTAGCGTACGAGCAGTACTTC. Protein: CASSRVLAYEQYF. Full variable domain (rest looked up from reference TRBV11-2 and TRBJ2-7): EAGVAQSPRYKIIEKRQSVAFWCNPISGHATLYWYQQILGQGPKLLIQFQNNGVVDDSQLPKDRFSAERLKGVDSTLKIQPAKLEDSAVYLCASSRVLAYEQYFGPGTRLTVT.

This sequence joins TRBV5-6 and TRBJ2-1; 9 bases match TRBD2. Germline CDR1 is SGHDT and CDR2 is YYEEEE. The CDR3 is 15 amino acids. The V gene end was trimmed by 1 base and the J gene end by 2 bases; junction bases not matched to a gene: 1. In nucleotides, the CDR3 is TGTGCCAGCAGCTTGAGCGGGGGGCCCTACAATGAGCAGTTCTTC. Translating it yields CASSLSGGPYNEQFF.

This clone occurred once. J is TRBJ2-7 and V is TRBV5-6, with TRBD2 identical over 9 bases. Germline assignment: CDR1 SGHDT and CDR2 YYEEEE. CDR3 length: 15 amino acids. J was trimmed by 3 bases and V by 3 bases; bases with no gene match: 7. The CDR3 nucleotides read TGTGCCAGCAGCTCCGGGACTAGCTCCTACTACGAGCAGTACTTC. Translation gives CASSSGTSSYYEQYF.

This rearrangement joins TRBV14 to TRBJ2-1; TRBD2 matches at 12 bases. This CDR3 has 15 amino acids. Germline CDR1 reads SGHDN; CDR2 reads FVKESK. The V and J ends lost 8 bases and 8 bases, in that order; junction bases with no gene match: 10. The DNA of the CDR3 is TGTGCCAGCGCGTTAACTAGCGGGAGGATGGATGAGCAGTTCTTC. Residues: CASALTSGRMDEQFF.

J is TRBJ2-1 and V is TRBV19, with 7 positions matching TRBD2. The CDR3 has 14 amino acids. Trimming removed 6 bases from V and 7 bases from J; junction bases left unmatched: 9. Looked up from germline, CDR1 is LNHDA and CDR2 is SQIVND (reference sequence). The chain's CDR3 is CASSAGALTNEQFF. The CDR3 nucleotides are TGTGCCAGTAGCGCGGGAGCTCTTACAAATGAGCAGTTCTTC.

This chain connects TRBV4-1 to TRBJ1-5; D gene ambiguous. There are 15 residues in the CDR3. Germline V gene sequence: CDR1 MGHRA, CDR2 YSYEKL. With 0 bases removed from V and 0 bases from J, the gap between germline ends came to 6 bases. The CDR3 nucleotides read TGCGCCAGCAGCCAAGATACCGGTAGCAATCAGCCCCAGCATTTT. This gives the protein CASSQDTGSNQPQHF.

The CDR3 here is CASSGATGEITDTQYF. The CDR3 DNA follows: TGTGCCAGCAGTGGGGCTACAGGGGAGATCACAGATACGCAGTATTTT. The chain carries TRBV28 and TRBJ2-3; 7 positions agree with TRBD1. The CDR3 is 16 residues long. With 5 bases clipped from V and 2 bases from J, the junction kept 10 bases outside the gene matches. The V gene's germline CDR1 is MDHEN and CDR2 SYDVKM.

The chain carries TRBV27 and TRBJ1-1; D unresolved. This CDR3 has 16 amino acids. In germline, CDR1 is MNHEY, CDR2 SMNVEV (reference sequence). Trimming took off 5 bases at V and 1 base at J, with 17 bases between the two ends. Here the CDR3 reads CASSPGFGERNTEAFF. The CDR3 bases are TGTGCCAGCAGTCCTGGTTTCGGGGAAAGGAACACTGAAGCTTTCTTT.

The V call is TRBV27, the J call TRBJ2-5; D unresolved. Germline CDR1 and CDR2: MNHEY and SMNVEV (reference sequence). V was shortened by 6 bases and J by 3 bases, with 11 bases between the two germline ends. The CDR3 contains 13 residues. CDR3 sequence reads: CASRKGFKETQYF. The CDR3 region has the DNA TGTGCCAGCAGGAAAGGGTTTAAAGAGACCCAGTACTTC.

V usage is TRBV7-8 and J usage is TRBJ2-2; D gene uncertain. From germline, CDR1 is SGHVS and CDR2 FQNEAQ. The CDR3 spans 13 residues. V gave up 2 bases and J gave up 8 bases, with 9 bases separating them. The chain's CDR3 is CASSLSPGGELFF. In nucleotides, the CDR3 is TGTGCCAGCAGCTTAAGTCCCGGGGGGGAGCTGTTTTTT.

The V and J genes are TRBV7-2 and TRBJ2-5, with 14 bases matching TRBD2. V lost 5 bases, J lost 4 bases, and 6 bases stayed unmatched. CDR3 size: 16 residues. Germline lookup yields CDR1 SGHTA and CDR2 FQGNSA. CDR3 protein: CASSAGLAGGGETQYF. CDR3 sequence (DNA): TGTGCCAGCAGCGCCGGACTAGCGGGAGGTGGAGAGACCCAGTACTTC.

The chain carries TRBV29-1 and TRBJ2-1; tentatively, D is TRBD2 (5 bases). Germline loops: CDR1 SQVTM, CDR2 ANQGSEA. The CDR3 sequence is 12 residues long. Trimming shortened V by 6 bases and J by 10 bases, and 16 bases separated the two germline ends. The CDR3 sequence is CSVTIPGGEQFF. In DNA form, the CDR3 reads TGCAGCGTCACTATACCCGGAGGAGAGCAGTTCTTC.